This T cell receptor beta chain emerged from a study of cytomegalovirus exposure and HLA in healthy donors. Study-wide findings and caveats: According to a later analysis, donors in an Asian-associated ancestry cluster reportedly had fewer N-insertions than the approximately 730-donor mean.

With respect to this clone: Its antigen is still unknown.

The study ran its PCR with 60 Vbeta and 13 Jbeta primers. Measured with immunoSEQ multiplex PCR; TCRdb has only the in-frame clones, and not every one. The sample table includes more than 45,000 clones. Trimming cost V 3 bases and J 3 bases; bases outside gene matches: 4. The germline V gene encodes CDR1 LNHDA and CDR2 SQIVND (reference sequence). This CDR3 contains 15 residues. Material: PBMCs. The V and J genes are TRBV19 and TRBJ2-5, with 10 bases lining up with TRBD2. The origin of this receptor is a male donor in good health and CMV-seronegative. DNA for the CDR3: TGTGCCAGTAGTATTGGGACTAGCGAGGAAGAGACCCAGTACTTC. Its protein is CASSIGTSEEETQYF. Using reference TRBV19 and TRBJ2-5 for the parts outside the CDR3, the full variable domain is DGGITQSPKYLFRKEGQNVTLSCEQNLNHDAMYWYRQDPGQGLRLIYYSQIVNDFQKGDIAEGYSVSREKKESFPLTVTSAQKNPTAFYLCASSIGTSEEETQYFGPGTRLLVL.